The rows below give T cell receptor beta chains drawn from one sample of a study of identifying expanded T cells in peripheral blood. Generated by immunoSEQ multiplex PCR, the TCRdb table keeps only in-frame clones and is missing some. This sample has around 85,000 clones, with around 90% found just once. The sequenced sample was blood. The receptors derive from a person between 18 and 69 years old in good health. CDR3s include the opening cysteine and the closing phenylalanine or tryptophan. Each record gives: J gene, clone size, V gene, D gene, CDR3 DNA, CDR3 protein. D genes are given only for firm matches. Size tells how often a clone was seen (once, few, many) or the class of an expanded clone, and some rows leave it out.

J gene: TRBJ2-3; clone size: once; V gene: TRBV9; D gene: .; CDR3 DNA: TGTGCCAGCAGCGTGTTTAGGGGCGCGGGAGATACGCAGTATTTT; CDR3 protein: CASSVFRGAGDTQYF
J gene: TRBJ2-3; clone size: .; V gene: TRBV5-1; D gene: .; CDR3 DNA: TGCGCCAGCAGGGCTAGCTGGGATACGCAGTATTTT; CDR3 protein: CASRASWDTQYF
J gene: TRBJ1-1; clone size: .; V gene: TRBV6-5; D gene: TRBD1; CDR3 DNA: TGTGCCAGCACCCCTGGAGGGGGCAGGGCCACTGAAGCTTTCTTT; CDR3 protein: CASTPGGGRATEAFF
J gene: TRBJ1-5; clone size: .; V gene: TRBV5-1; D gene: .; CDR3 DNA: TGCGCCAGCAGCTTGGCCCCGGCGGTAGGGAGCAATCAGCCCCAGCATTTT; CDR3 protein: CASSLAPAVGSNQPQHF
J gene: TRBJ2-7; clone size: .; V gene: TRBV9; D gene: .; CDR3 DNA: TGTGCCAGCAGCGCGGGGATAGCGAGGAGCTCCTACGAGCAGTACTTC; CDR3 protein: CASSAGIARSSYEQYF
J gene: TRBJ2-7; clone size: .; V gene: TRBV5-5; D gene: TRBD1; CDR3 DNA: TGTGCCAGCAGCCCCCACGACAGGGTCACCTACGAGCAGTACTTC; CDR3 protein: CASSPHDRVTYEQYF
J gene: TRBJ2-3; clone size: .; V gene: TRBV2; D gene: .; CDR3 DNA: TGTGCCAGCAGAGGGGATACGCAGTATTTT; CDR3 protein: CASRGDTQYF
J gene: TRBJ2-3; clone size: .; V gene: TRBV5-6; D gene: .; CDR3 DNA: TGTGCCAGCAGCTTGGATGGGAATCCCGATACGCAGTATTTT; CDR3 protein: CASSLDGNPDTQYF
J gene: TRBJ1-1; clone size: .; V gene: TRBV4-3; D gene: .; CDR3 DNA: TGCGCCAGCAGCCCCACCCTTCAGCCTTTGAACACTGAAGCTTTCTTT; CDR3 protein: CASSPTLQPLNTEAFF
J gene: TRBJ2-1; clone size: few; V gene: TRBV4-3; D gene: TRBD2; CDR3 DNA: TGCGCCAGCAGCCAAGATGTCCGGGGGGGGTACAATGAGCAGTTCTTC; CDR3 protein: CASSQDVRGGYNEQFF
J gene: TRBJ2-5; clone size: once; V gene: TRBV28; D gene: .; CDR3 DNA: TGTGCCAGCGGGGGCTGGGGGACCCAGTACTTC; CDR3 protein: CASGGWGTQYF
J gene: TRBJ2-2; clone size: .; V gene: TRBV18; D gene: .; CDR3 DNA: TGTGCCAGCTCACCACTGTACACCGGGGAGCTGTTTTTT; CDR3 protein: CASSPLYTGELFF
J gene: TRBJ1-1; clone size: .; V gene: TRBV6-5; D gene: .; CDR3 DNA: TGTGCCAGCAGTCGGGGTGGGGGGCTAATAAAAACTTTCTTT; CDR3 protein: CASSRGGGLIKTFF
J gene: TRBJ1-2; clone size: once; V gene: TRBV5-6; D gene: .; CDR3 DNA: TGTGCCAGCAGCCGCGGTCCATATCCCTATGGCTACACCTTC; CDR3 protein: CASSRGPYPYGYTF
J gene: TRBJ1-3; clone size: .; V gene: TRBV18; D gene: .; CDR3 DNA: TGTGCCAGCTCGAAGGACAGCTATTCCGTCTCTGGAAACACCATATATTTT; CDR3 protein: CASSKDSYSVSGNTIYF
J gene: TRBJ1-2; clone size: .; V gene: TRBV19; D gene: TRBD1; CDR3 DNA: TGTGCCAGTAGTTCGGTTAACAGGGGTAATGGCTACACCTTC; CDR3 protein: CASSSVNRGNGYTF
J gene: TRBJ2-1; clone size: few; V gene: TRBV6-4; D gene: .; CDR3 DNA: TGTGCCAGCAGTTCAGGACCCAACAATGAGCAGTTCTTC; CDR3 protein: CASSSGPNNEQFF
J gene: TRBJ1-5; clone size: .; V gene: TRBV6-5; D gene: TRBD1; CDR3 DNA: TGTGCCAGCGGAACAGGGGAGGGGCAGCCCCAGCATTTT; CDR3 protein: CASGTGEGQPQHF
J gene: TRBJ2-7; clone size: .; V gene: TRBV5-1; D gene: .; CDR3 DNA: TGCGCCAGCAGCATGACAGCCTACGAGCAGTACTTC; CDR3 protein: CASSMTAYEQYF
J gene: TRBJ1-1; clone size: once; V gene: TRBV27; D gene: TRBD1; CDR3 DNA: TGTGCCAGCAGCCTAGTACCGGACAGGGGGAACACTGAAGCTTTCTTT; CDR3 protein: CASSLVPDRGNTEAFF
J gene: TRBJ2-7; clone size: .; V gene: TRBV11-3; D gene: .; CDR3 DNA: TGTGCCAGCAGCCCCAGAGGCCTAACCTACGAGCAGTACTTC; CDR3 protein: CASSPRGLTYEQYF
J gene: TRBJ1-6; clone size: .; V gene: TRBV6-1; D gene: .; CDR3 DNA: TGTGCCAGCAGTGAAGGGCTGGGGCACTCCTATAATTCACCCCTCCACTTT; CDR3 protein: CASSEGLGHSYNSPLHF
J gene: TRBJ2-2; clone size: .; V gene: TRBV5-4; D gene: TRBD2; CDR3 DNA: TGTGCCAGCAGCCCCGGACTAGCGGGGTACACCGGGGAGCTGTTTTTT; CDR3 protein: CASSPGLAGYTGELFF
J gene: TRBJ1-5; clone size: .; V gene: TRBV5-6; D gene: .; CDR3 DNA: TGTGCCAGCAGCTTGGCCGTGGCGGATAGCAATCAGCCCCAGCATTTT; CDR3 protein: CASSLAVADSNQPQHF
J gene: TRBJ1-4; clone size: .; V gene: TRBV12-5; D gene: .; CDR3 DNA: TGTGCTAGTGGTTCAGGGGTCGTTGGTGAAAAACTGTTTTTT; CDR3 protein: CASGSGVVGEKLFF
J gene: TRBJ1-2; clone size: once; V gene: TRBV5-6; D gene: .; CDR3 DNA: TGTGCCAGCAGCCCCGTGGAAGGGAGGACGTACACCTTC; CDR3 protein: CASSPVEGRTYTF
J gene: TRBJ1-2; clone size: once; V gene: TRBV6-1; D gene: TRBD1; CDR3 DNA: TGTGCCAGCAGCCCGGGACAGTCTTATGGCTACACCTTC; CDR3 protein: CASSPGQSYGYTF
J gene: TRBJ1-2; clone size: .; V gene: TRBV4-1; D gene: .; CDR3 DNA: TGCGCCAGCAGCCCCCGGGGGGGGCAAGCCTATGGCTACACCTTC; CDR3 protein: CASSPRGGQAYGYTF
J gene: TRBJ2-7; clone size: .; V gene: TRBV7-9; D gene: .; CDR3 DNA: TGTGCCAGCAGCTCCCTCCTTGTCGCCTACGAGCAGTACTTC; CDR3 protein: CASSSLLVAYEQYF
J gene: TRBJ1-2; clone size: .; V gene: TRBV5-6; D gene: .; CDR3 DNA: TGTGCCAGCAGCTTGAACGGAGGCTACACCTTC; CDR3 protein: CASSLNGGYTF
J gene: TRBJ1-2; clone size: .; V gene: TRBV5-6; D gene: .; CDR3 DNA: TGTGCCAGCAGCTCTGGCCTTAACTATGGCTACACCTTC; CDR3 protein: CASSSGLNYGYTF
J gene: TRBJ2-6; clone size: .; V gene: TRBV27; D gene: .; CDR3 DNA: TGTGCCAGCAGCCCACCTGGGGCCCCGCACTTCGGGGCCAACGTCCTGACTTTC; CDR3 protein: CASSPPGAPHFGANVLTF
J gene: TRBJ2-7; clone size: .; V gene: TRBV19; D gene: .; CDR3 DNA: TGTGCCAGTAGCCAAGACTACCAGACCTACGAGCAGTACTTC; CDR3 protein: CASSQDYQTYEQYF
J gene: TRBJ1-6; clone size: few; V gene: TRBV28; D gene: .; CDR3 DNA: TGTGCCAGCAGCGCCAATAGAGGGCTCCACTTT; CDR3 protein: CASSANRGLHF
J gene: TRBJ1-1; clone size: .; V gene: TRBV6-5; D gene: .; CDR3 DNA: TGTGCCAGCGGGAGGGCAAAAGCTTTCTTT; CDR3 protein: CASGRAKAFF
J gene: TRBJ2-1; clone size: .; V gene: TRBV7-2; D gene: .; CDR3 DNA: TGTGCCAGCAGCTTCAACGCCCCGGCCCAACGGGATGAGCAGTTCTTC; CDR3 protein: CASSFNAPAQRDEQFF
J gene: TRBJ2-7; clone size: .; V gene: TRBV11-2; D gene: TRBD1; CDR3 DNA: TGTGCCAGCAGCTTAGTTTTGGACAGGGGATGGCAGTACTTC; CDR3 protein: CASSLVLDRGWQYF
J gene: TRBJ2-1; clone size: .; V gene: TRBV30; D gene: TRBD2; CDR3 DNA: TGTGCCTGGAGTGTACATAGGGCGGGAGAGTTCTTC; CDR3 protein: CAWSVHRAGEFF
J gene: TRBJ2-1; clone size: .; V gene: TRBV6-5; D gene: .; CDR3 DNA: TGTGCCAGCAGCCGTTCTCCGGACAGCTACAATGAGCAGTTCTTC; CDR3 protein: CASSRSPDSYNEQFF
J gene: TRBJ2-5; clone size: .; V gene: TRBV28; D gene: .; CDR3 DNA: TGTGCCAGCAGTCCGAAGACAGATCAAGAGACCCAGTACTTC; CDR3 protein: CASSPKTDQETQYF
J gene: TRBJ2-7; clone size: few; V gene: TRBV18; D gene: .; CDR3 DNA: TGTGCCAGCTCACCACCGGATGGCTACGAGCAGTACTTC; CDR3 protein: CASSPPDGYEQYF
J gene: TRBJ2-7; clone size: .; V gene: TRBV5-5; D gene: .; CDR3 DNA: TGTGCCAGCAGCTTTGGCCAGAGCTCCTACGAGCAGTACTTC; CDR3 protein: CASSFGQSSYEQYF
J gene: TRBJ2-5; clone size: .; V gene: TRBV5-6; D gene: .; CDR3 DNA: TGTGCCAGCAGCTTGAGTTATGCAATAGAGACCCAGTACTTC; CDR3 protein: CASSLSYAIETQYF
J gene: TRBJ2-3; clone size: .; V gene: TRBV6-5; D gene: .; CDR3 DNA: TGTGCCAGCAGAGCCGGGGGTAGCACAGATACGCAGTATTTT; CDR3 protein: CASRAGGSTDTQYF
J gene: TRBJ2-3; clone size: .; V gene: TRBV28; D gene: TRBD2; CDR3 DNA: TGTGCGATCCCGGGGGGCCGGGAGGGGCCAGATACGCAGTATTTT; CDR3 protein: CAIPGGREGPDTQYF
J gene: TRBJ2-3; clone size: .; V gene: TRBV2; D gene: TRBD2; CDR3 DNA: TGTGCCAGCGTGAGCGGGGGGGTCCCTAGCACAGATACGCAGTATTTT; CDR3 protein: CASVSGGVPSTDTQYF
J gene: TRBJ2-2; clone size: .; V gene: TRBV9; D gene: TRBD1; CDR3 DNA: TGTGCCAGCAGCATAGGGGGACATTCGACAGGGCCAAACACCGGGGAGCTGTTTTTT; CDR3 protein: CASSIGGHSTGPNTGELFF
J gene: TRBJ2-3; clone size: .; V gene: TRBV6-4; D gene: .; CDR3 DNA: TGTGCCAGCAGTGACTCTTATAGAGATACGCAGTATTTT; CDR3 protein: CASSDSYRDTQYF
J gene: TRBJ2-1; clone size: once; V gene: TRBV7-6; D gene: .; CDR3 DNA: TGTGCCAGCAGCTTCTCCTGGGAATATGAGCAGTTCTTC; CDR3 protein: CASSFSWEYEQFF
J gene: TRBJ1-1; clone size: .; V gene: TRBV30; D gene: .; CDR3 DNA: TGTGCCTGGTCCACACTACCGAACACTGAAGCTTTCTTT; CDR3 protein: CAWSTLPNTEAFF
J gene: TRBJ1-2; clone size: .; V gene: TRBV7-9; D gene: .; CDR3 DNA: TGTGCCAGCAGCCTAAAAGCGGGGGGCTATGGCTACACCTTC; CDR3 protein: CASSLKAGGYGYTF
J gene: TRBJ1-2; clone size: .; V gene: TRBV7-2; D gene: TRBD1; CDR3 DNA: TGTGCCAGCAGCTTAGTATCGACAGGGGCAGGCTACACCTTC; CDR3 protein: CASSLVSTGAGYTF
J gene: TRBJ2-2; clone size: .; V gene: TRBV4-3; D gene: TRBD2; CDR3 DNA: TGCGCCAGCAGCCAACTAGCGGGGGGGCGGAACACCGGGGAGCTGTTTTTT; CDR3 protein: CASSQLAGGRNTGELFF
J gene: TRBJ2-7; clone size: .; V gene: TRBV4-1; D gene: TRBD2; CDR3 DNA: TGCGCCAGCAGTTATGGGACTAGCGGGGGGGCTACCGAGCAGTACTTC; CDR3 protein: CASSYGTSGGATEQYF
J gene: TRBJ2-1; clone size: .; V gene: TRBV28; D gene: .; CDR3 DNA: TGTGCCAGCAGTCTCGACTATTTCAGTGAGCAGTTCTTC; CDR3 protein: CASSLDYFSEQFF
J gene: TRBJ2-3; clone size: .; V gene: TRBV4-2; D gene: .; CDR3 DNA: TGTGCCAGCAGCCAAGACGTAGTAGATACGCAGTATTTT; CDR3 protein: CASSQDVVDTQYF
J gene: TRBJ2-2; clone size: .; V gene: TRBV18; D gene: TRBD1; CDR3 DNA: TGTGCCAGCTCACCACCAGGGGGCCGCGGCACCGGGGAGCTGTTTTTT; CDR3 protein: CASSPPGGRGTGELFF
J gene: TRBJ1-6; clone size: .; V gene: TRBV7-9; D gene: .; CDR3 DNA: TGTGCCAGCAGCCGATTTACCGGCCCGGTGGGGAATTCACCCCTCCACTTT; CDR3 protein: CASSRFTGPVGNSPLHF
J gene: TRBJ1-3; clone size: .; V gene: TRBV5-1; D gene: .; CDR3 DNA: TGCGCCAGCAGCACCCAGTCGGGCTTTGGAAACACCATATATTTT; CDR3 protein: CASSTQSGFGNTIYF
J gene: TRBJ2-1; clone size: .; V gene: TRBV9; D gene: .; CDR3 DNA: TGTGCCAGCAGCCCCCGTGCCGGGTTAGGGGGCAATGAGCAGTTCTTC; CDR3 protein: CASSPRAGLGGNEQFF